Given below is one TCR beta chain in context. The CDR3 is 15 amino acids. CDR1 LNHDA and CDR2 SQIVND come from the germline V gene (reference sequence). After removal of 5 bases from V and 8 bases from J, the junction contained 7 bases not matched to a gene. Authors' processing steps: Amplifying reference gene primers gave estimates of nucleated cell counts. Assay used: immunoSEQ multiplex PCR; TCRdb lists only in-frame clones, some missing. That table gives V, J and clone size, and the DNA gave D and trimming. This sample has about 250,000 clones; around 90% occur once, and the top ten carry just under 0.95%. The data were obtained in a study of blood T cell repertoires in COVID-19. Study-level information: Sites across the United States, Italy and Spain contributed samples from acute and convalescent COVID-19. Sources were T cells, B-cell-depleted T cells, or PBMCs; the material itself was cDNA or gDNA.

The chain links TRBV19 to TRBJ2-1, with 12 bases matching TRBD1. This TCR was sampled from a woman in her thirties or forties who had recovered from COVID-19. Sequences were obtained from peripheral blood. DNA for the CDR3: TGTGCCAGTAGTTCCGGGACAGGGGGCTGGGATGAGCAGTTCTTC. Its protein product is CASSSGTGGWDEQFF.